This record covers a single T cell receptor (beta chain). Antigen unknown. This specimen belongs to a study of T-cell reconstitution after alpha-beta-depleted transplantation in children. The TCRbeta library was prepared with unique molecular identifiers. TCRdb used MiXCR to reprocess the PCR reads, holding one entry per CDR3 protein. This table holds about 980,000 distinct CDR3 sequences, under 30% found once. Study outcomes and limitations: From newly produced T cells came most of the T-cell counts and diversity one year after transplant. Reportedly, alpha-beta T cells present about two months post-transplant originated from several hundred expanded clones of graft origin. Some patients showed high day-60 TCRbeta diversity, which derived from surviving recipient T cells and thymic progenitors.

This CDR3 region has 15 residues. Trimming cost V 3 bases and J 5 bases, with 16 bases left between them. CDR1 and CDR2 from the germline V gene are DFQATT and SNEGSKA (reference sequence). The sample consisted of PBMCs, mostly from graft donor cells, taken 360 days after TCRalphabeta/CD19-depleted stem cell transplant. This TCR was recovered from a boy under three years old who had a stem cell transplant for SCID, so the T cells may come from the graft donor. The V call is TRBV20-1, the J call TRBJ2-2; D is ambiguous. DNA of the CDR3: TGCAGTGCTAGTCTTGGCAGCCTTGAAACCGGGGAGCTGTTTTTT. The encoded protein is CSASLGSLETGELFF.